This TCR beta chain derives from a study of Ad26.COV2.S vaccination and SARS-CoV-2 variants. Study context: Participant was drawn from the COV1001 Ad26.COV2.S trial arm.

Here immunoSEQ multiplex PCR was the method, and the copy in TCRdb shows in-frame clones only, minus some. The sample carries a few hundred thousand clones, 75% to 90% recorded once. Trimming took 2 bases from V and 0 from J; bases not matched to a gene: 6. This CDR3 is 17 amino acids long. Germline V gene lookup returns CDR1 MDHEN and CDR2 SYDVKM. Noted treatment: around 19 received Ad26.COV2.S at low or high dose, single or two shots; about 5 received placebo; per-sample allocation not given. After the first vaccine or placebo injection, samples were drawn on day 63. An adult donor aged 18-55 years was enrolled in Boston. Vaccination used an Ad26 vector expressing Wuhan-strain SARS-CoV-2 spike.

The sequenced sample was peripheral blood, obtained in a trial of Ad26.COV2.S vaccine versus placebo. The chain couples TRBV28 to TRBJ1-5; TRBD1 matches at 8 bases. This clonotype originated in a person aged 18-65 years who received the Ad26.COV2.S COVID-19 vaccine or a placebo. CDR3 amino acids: CASSLKQGDYSNQPQHF. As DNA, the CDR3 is TGTGCCAGCAGTTTAAAACAGGGGGATTATAGCAATCAGCCCCAGCATTTT.